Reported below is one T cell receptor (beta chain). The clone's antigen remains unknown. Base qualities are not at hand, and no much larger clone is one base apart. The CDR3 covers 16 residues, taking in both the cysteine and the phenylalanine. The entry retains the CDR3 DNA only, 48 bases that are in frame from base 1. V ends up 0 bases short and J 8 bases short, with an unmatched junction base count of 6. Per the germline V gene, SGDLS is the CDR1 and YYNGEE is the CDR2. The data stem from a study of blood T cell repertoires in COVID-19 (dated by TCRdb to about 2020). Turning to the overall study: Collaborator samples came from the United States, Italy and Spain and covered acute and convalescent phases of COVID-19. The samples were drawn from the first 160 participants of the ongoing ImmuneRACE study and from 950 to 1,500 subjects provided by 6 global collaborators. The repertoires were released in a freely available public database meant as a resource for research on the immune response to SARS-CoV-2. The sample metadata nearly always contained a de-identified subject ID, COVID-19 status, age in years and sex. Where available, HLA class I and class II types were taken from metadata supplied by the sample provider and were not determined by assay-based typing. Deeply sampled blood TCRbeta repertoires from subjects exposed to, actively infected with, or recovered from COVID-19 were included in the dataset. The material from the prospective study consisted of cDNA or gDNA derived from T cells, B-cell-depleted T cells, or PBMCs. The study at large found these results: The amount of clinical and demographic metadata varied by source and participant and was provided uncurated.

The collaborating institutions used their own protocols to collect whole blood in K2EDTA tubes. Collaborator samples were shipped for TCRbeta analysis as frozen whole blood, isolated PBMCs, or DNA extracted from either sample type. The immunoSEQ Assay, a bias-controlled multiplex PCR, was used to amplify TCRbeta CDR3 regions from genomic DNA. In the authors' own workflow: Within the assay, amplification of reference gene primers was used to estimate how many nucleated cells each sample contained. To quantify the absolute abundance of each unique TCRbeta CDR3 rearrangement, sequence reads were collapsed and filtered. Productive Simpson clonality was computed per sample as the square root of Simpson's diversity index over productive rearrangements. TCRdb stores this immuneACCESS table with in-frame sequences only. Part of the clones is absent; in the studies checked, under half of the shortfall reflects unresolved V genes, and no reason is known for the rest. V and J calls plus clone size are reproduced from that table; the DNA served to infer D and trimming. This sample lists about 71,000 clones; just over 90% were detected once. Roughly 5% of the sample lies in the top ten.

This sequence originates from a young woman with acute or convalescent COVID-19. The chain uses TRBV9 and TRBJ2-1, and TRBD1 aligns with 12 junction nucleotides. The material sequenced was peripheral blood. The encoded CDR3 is CASSVALGTGGYEQFF. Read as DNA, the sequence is TGTGCCAGCAGCGTAGCTTTGGGGACAGGGGGCTATGAGCAGTTCTTC.